This paragraph reports one TCR beta chain. Antigen specificity is unknown. The data originate from a study of OX40 agonist ivuxolimab in advanced cancers. For the study at large: Among those treated, three patients had partial responses, one with hepatocellular carcinoma and two with cutaneous melanoma. Findings and limits, study-wide: The work left the antigen specificity of expanded peripheral T cells undetermined.

Some clones are missing from TCRdb's copy, which holds only in-frame ones; the method was immunoSEQ multiplex PCR. In the table there are tens of thousands of clones, under 90% of which are singletons. This CDR3 region has 15 residues. The V gene end was trimmed by 6 bases and the J gene end by 3 bases; junction bases not matched to a gene: 9. Germline CDR1 is SGHTA and CDR2 is FQGNSA. Sequenced material: CD4+ or CD8+ T cells sorted from blood, taken in a trial of the OX40 agonist ivuxolimab. The receptor comes from an adult with an advanced solid tumor such as melanoma, head and neck, liver or kidney cancer. The chain links TRBV7-2 to TRBJ2-7, with 9 bases aligning to TRBD1. The CDR3 sequence: CASSYGTGYDYEQYF. The CDR3 coding sequence is TGTGCCAGCAGTTACGGGACAGGGTACGACTACGAGCAGTACTTC.